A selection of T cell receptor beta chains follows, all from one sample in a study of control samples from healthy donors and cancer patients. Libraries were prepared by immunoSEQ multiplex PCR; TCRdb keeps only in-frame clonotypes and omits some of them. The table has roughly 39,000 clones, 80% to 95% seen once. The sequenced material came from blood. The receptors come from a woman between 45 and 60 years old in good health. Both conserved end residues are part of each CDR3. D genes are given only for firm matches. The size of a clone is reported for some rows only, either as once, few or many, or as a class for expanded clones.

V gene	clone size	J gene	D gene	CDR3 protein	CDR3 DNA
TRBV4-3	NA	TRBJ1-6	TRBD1	CASSQGQGTYNSPLHF	TGCGCCAGCAGCCAAGGACAGGGGACTTATAATTCACCCCTCCACTTT
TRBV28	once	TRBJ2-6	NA	CASSSGAGANVLTF	TGTGCCAGCAGTTCGGGGGCAGGGGCCAACGTCCTGACTTTC
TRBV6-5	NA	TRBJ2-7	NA	CASSYSKGYEQYF	TGTGCCAGCAGTTACTCAAAAGGTTACGAGCAGTACTTC
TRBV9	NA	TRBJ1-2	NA	CASSVVGGGEDYGYTF	TGTGCCAGCAGCGTAGTGGGGGGGGGCGAAGACTATGGCTACACCTTC
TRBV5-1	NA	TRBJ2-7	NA	CASSSDSLSSYEQYF	TGCGCCAGCAGCTCTGACAGCCTGAGCTCCTACGAGCAGTACTTC
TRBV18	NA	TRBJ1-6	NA	CASSPGGQDSPLHF	TGTGCCAGCTCACCGGGGGGGCAAGATTCACCCCTCCACTTT
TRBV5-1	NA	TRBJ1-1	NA	CASSTQGTEAFF	TGCGCCAGCAGCACACAGGGCACTGAAGCTTTCTTT
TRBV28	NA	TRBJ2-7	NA	CASSQQGGYEQYF	TGTGCCAGCAGCCAACAGGGTGGGTACGAGCAGTACTTC
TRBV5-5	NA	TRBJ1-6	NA	CASSPEAAANNSPLHF	TGTGCCAGCAGCCCTGAGGCTGCGGCGAATAATTCACCCCTCCACTTT
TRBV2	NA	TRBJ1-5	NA	CASEAGLIGQPQHF	TGTGCTTCCGAGGCAGGACTTATCGGGCAGCCCCAGCATTTT
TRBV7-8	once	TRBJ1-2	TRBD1	CASSPRTGVNYGYTF	TGTGCCAGCAGCCCGCGGACAGGGGTTAACTATGGCTACACCTTC
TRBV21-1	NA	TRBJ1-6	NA	CAILPPPRRASPLHF	TGTGCCATCCTCCCCCCCCCTCGGAGAGCCTCACCCCTCCACTTT
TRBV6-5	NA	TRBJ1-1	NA	CASSYSRQQNTEAFF	TGTGCCAGCAGTTACTCGAGGCAGCAGAACACTGAAGCTTTCTTT
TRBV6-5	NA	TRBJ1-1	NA	CASSSPGRGRGTEAFF	TGTGCCAGCAGTTCCCCCGGTCGGGGGCGGGGCACTGAAGCTTTCTTT
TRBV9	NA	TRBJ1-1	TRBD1	CASRPMTGGAEAFF	TGTGCCAGCAGACCAATGACAGGGGGGGCTGAAGCTTTCTTT
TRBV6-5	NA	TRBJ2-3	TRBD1	CASIPDRASSDTQYF	TGTGCCAGCATCCCGGACAGGGCGTCGTCAGATACGCAGTATTTT
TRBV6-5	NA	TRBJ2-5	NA	CASTPTSHLKETQYF	TGTGCCAGCACACCGACTAGTCATCTCAAAGAGACCCAGTACTTC
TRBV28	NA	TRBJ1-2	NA	CASSRGGYGYTF	TGTGCCAGCAGTCGGGGGGGATATGGCTACACCTTC
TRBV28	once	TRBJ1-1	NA	CASSYEGVVVTEAFF	TGTGCCAGCAGTTATGAGGGGGTGGTCGTCACTGAAGCTTTCTTT
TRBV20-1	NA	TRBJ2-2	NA	CSAGNTGELFF	TGCAGTGCGGGGAACACCGGGGAGCTGTTTTTT
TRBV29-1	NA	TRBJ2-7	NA	CSVDTGYEQYF	TGCAGCGTAGACACAGGCTACGAGCAGTACTTC
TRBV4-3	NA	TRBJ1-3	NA	CASSQAPTPGNTIYF	TGCGCCAGCAGCCAAGCCCCGACGCCTGGAAACACCATATATTTT
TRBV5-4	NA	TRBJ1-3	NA	CASSNGDLGNTIYF	TGTGCCAGCAGCAATGGGGACCTTGGAAACACCATATATTTT
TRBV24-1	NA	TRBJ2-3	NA	CATGPAGSTDTQYF	TGTGCCACCGGGCCTGCGGGGAGCACAGATACGCAGTATTTT
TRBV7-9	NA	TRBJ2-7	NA	CASSLETLGRSHILEQYF	TGTGCCAGCAGCTTAGAAACCCTAGGCAGGAGCCATATTCTCGAGCAGTACTTC
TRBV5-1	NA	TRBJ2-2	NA	CASSLIPGGVTGELFF	TGCGCCAGCAGCTTAATTCCAGGGGGGGTCACCGGGGAGCTGTTTTTT
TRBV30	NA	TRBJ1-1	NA	CAGWFKETEAFF	TGTGCCGGCTGGTTTAAGGAGACTGAAGCTTTCTTT
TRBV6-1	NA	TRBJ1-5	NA	CASSEGGRGNQPQHF	TGTGCCAGCAGTGAAGGCGGTCGCGGCAATCAGCCCCAGCATTTT
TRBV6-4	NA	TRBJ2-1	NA	CASRRDGSNEQFF	TGTGCCAGCAGACGGGACGGCAGCAATGAGCAGTTCTTC
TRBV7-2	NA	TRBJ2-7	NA	CASSSLRGSYEQYF	TGTGCCAGCAGCTCGTTGAGGGGATCCTACGAGCAGTACTTC
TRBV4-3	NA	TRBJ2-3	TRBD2	CASSQGLAMGDTQYF	TGCGCCAGCAGCCAAGGACTAGCTATGGGAGATACGCAGTATTTT
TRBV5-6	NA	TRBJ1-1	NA	CASTLGDTEAFF	TGTGCCAGCACCCTGGGTGACACTGAAGCTTTCTTT
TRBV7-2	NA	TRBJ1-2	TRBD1	CASSSRQGDYGYTF	TGTGCCAGCAGCTCCCGACAGGGTGACTATGGCTACACCTTC
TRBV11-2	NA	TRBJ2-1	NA	CASSLEGEQFF	TGTGCCAGCAGCTTAGAGGGTGAGCAGTTCTTC
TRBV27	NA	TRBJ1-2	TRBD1	CASRRGTGAGGYTF	TGTGCCAGCAGGAGGGGGACAGGGGCTGGTGGCTACACCTTC
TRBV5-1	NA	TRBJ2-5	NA	CASSETSRAQETQYF	TGCGCCAGCAGCGAGACCTCTAGAGCACAAGAGACCCAGTACTTC
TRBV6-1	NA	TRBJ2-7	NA	CASSEWSGGSYEQYF	TGTGCCAGCAGTGAATGGTCAGGGGGGTCCTACGAGCAGTACTTC
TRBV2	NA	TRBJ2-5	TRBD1	CASSSDRGQQETQYF	TGTGCCAGCAGCTCCGACAGGGGCCAACAAGAGACCCAGTACTTC
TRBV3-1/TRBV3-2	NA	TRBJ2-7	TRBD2	CASSQLAGGTWEQYF	TGTGCCAGCAGCCAGTTAGCGGGAGGGACCTGGGAGCAGTACTTC
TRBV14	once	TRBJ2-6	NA	CASSLWRSGANVLTF	TGTGCCAGCAGCCTCTGGAGGTCTGGGGCCAACGTCCTGACTTTC
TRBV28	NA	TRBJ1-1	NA	CASSLPPKVGTEAFF	TGTGCCAGCAGTCTACCCCCTAAAGTGGGGACTGAAGCTTTCTTT
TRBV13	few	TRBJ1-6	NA	CASSLKNPRTPLHF	TGTGCCAGCAGCTTAAAGAACCCTCGGACACCCCTCCACTTT
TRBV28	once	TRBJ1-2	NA	CASTGNYGYTF	TGTGCCAGCACGGGGAACTATGGCTACACCTTC
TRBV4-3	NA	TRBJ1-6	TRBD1	CASSQDRSYSPLHF	TGCGCCAGCAGCCAGGACAGGAGTTATTCACCCCTCCACTTT
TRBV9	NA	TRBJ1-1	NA	CASSKSDGTEAFF	TGTGCCAGCAGCAAATCGGACGGCACTGAAGCTTTCTTT
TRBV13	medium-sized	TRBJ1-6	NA	CASSLQGQDSPLHF	TGTGCCAGCAGCTTACAGGGTCAGGATTCACCCCTCCACTTT
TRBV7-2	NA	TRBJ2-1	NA	CASSLASYLEQFF	TGTGCCAGCAGCTTAGCAAGCTACCTTGAGCAGTTCTTC
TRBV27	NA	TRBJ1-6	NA	CASSLLNNSPLHF	TGTGCCAGCAGTTTACTGAATAATTCACCCCTCCACTTT
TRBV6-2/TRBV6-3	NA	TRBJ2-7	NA	CASRPWGMGDYEQYF	TGTGCCAGCAGACCTTGGGGGATGGGGGACTACGAGCAGTACTTC
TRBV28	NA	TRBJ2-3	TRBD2	CASSSGGAGGDTQYF	TGTGCCAGCAGCTCGGGGGGGGCCGGGGGAGATACGCAGTATTTT
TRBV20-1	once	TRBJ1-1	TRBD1	CSAYRQGAFF	TGCAGTGCTTACCGACAGGGAGCTTTCTTT
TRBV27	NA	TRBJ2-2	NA	CASSLWLDTGELFF	TGTGCCAGCAGTTTATGGCTAGATACCGGGGAGCTGTTTTTT
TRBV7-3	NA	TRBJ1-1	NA	CASSSLGADTEAFF	TGTGCCAGCAGTTCCCTGGGGGCGGACACTGAAGCTTTCTTT
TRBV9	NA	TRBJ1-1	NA	CASSPRPKNTEAFF	TGTGCCAGCAGCCCGAGACCCAAGAACACTGAAGCTTTCTTT
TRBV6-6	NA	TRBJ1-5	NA	CASTGQPDQPQHF	TGTGCCAGCACCGGACAGCCGGATCAGCCCCAGCATTTT
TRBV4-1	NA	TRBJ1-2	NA	CASSQVGGDYGYTF	TGCGCCAGCAGCCAAGTGGGAGGGGACTATGGCTACACCTTC
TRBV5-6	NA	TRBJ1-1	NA	CASSLAPTQATEAFF	TGTGCCAGCAGCTTGGCCCCAACGCAAGCCACTGAAGCTTTCTTT